The 8 T cell receptor beta chains reported below all come from one sample, sequenced in a study of molecular identifiers for immune sequencing clone quantification (dated 2018 in TCRdb). The library was made by PCR. These reads were obtained on an Illumina HiSeq 4000. TCRdb reanalyzed the raw reads on its own, using fastp at Q25 for trimming and MiXCR for clone calling, and kept in-frame beta chains. All rows with the same CDR3 protein become a single entry with the most common DNA and genes. The sample table lists 350,000 or so distinct CDR3 sequences, about a fifth of them with a count of one. The ten largest clones capture approximately 0.8% of the sample. Specimen: naive CD8+ T cells from blood, with Jurkat cell RNA spiked in. In the paper's terms, the cell subset or site label means: FACS-sorted CD8+CD4-CCR7+CD45RA+ naive T cells. Receptors originate from a human donor in good health. Some libraries in this study had Jurkat cell RNA spiked in.

This clonotype was seen ten or more times. The rearrangement links TRBV27 to TRBJ2-7, with TRBD2 as a possible D gene (7 bases). CDR1 and CDR2 from the germline V gene are MNHEY and SMNVEV (reference sequence). Trimming stripped 6 bases from V and 2 bases from J, with 14 bases between. The CDR3 extends over 14 amino acids. CDR3 bases: TGTGCCAGCAGCAGGGGAGGGCCCACCTACGAGCAGTACTTC. Translated, it gives CASSRGGPTYEQYF.

This clonotype was picked up many times. This chain connects TRBV3-1 to TRBJ2-2; no definite D call. The germline V gene has CDR1 LGHDT and CDR2 YNNKEL (reference sequence). This CDR3 is built from 16 residues. The V gene lost 0 bases and the J gene lost 1 base, with 9 bases spanning the gap. In DNA form, the CDR3 reads TGTGCCAGCAGCCAAGAGCGCACCCTGAACACCGGGGAGCTGTTTTTT. Translated, it gives CASSQERTLNTGELFF.

This clonotype has a handful of counts. The CDR3 DNA sequence: TGTGCCTGGAGTGAGACAGGGTTGGACGAGCAGTACTTC. As protein: CAWSETGLDEQYF. The chain employs TRBV30 and TRBJ2-7, with 7 bases identical to TRBD1. Germline V gene data show CDR1 as GTSNPN and CDR2 as SVGIG (reference sequence). The CDR3 length is 13 residues. The junction had 5 bases not matched to a gene; V was cut back by 1 base and J by 5 bases.

To note about this clonotype: Given a much more abundant clone one base away, this may be a read error. The V gene is TRBV2, the J gene TRBJ2-1; 7 nucleotides align to TRBD2. From germline, CDR1 is SNHLY and CDR2 FYNNEI. The CDR3 runs 15 residues. The chain's CDR3 is CASRTGLLIYNEQSF. The CDR3 DNA reads TGTGCCAGCAGGACGGGACTACTTATATACAATGAGCAGTCCTTC.

This chain uses TRBV12-3 or TRBV12-4 with TRBJ2-5, with a tentative D call TRBD2 (7 bases). The CDR3 spans 16 residues. Deletions cut 3 bases from V and 4 bases from J, with 18 bases between. The CDR3 nucleotides are TGTGCCAGCAGTTTTAACCCGGGGGGAGGGGGAGAGACCCAGTACTTC. This encodes CASSFNPGGGGETQYF.

This clonotype was counted at least ten times. The chain carries TRBV13 and TRBJ2-3; 9 bases map to TRBD1. Losses at the gene ends were 5 bases for V and 0 bases for J; bases not matched to a gene: 6. CDR1 and CDR2 from the germline V gene are PRHDT and FYEKMQ (reference sequence). This CDR3 spans 16 amino acids. The chain's CDR3 is CASSPRTGESTDTQYF. The DNA for the CDR3 is TGTGCCAGCAGCCCCAGGACAGGGGAGAGCACAGATACGCAGTATTTT.

Ten or more counts support this clonotype. The gene calls are TRBV20-1 and TRBJ2-7, with 11 bases that match TRBD2. This CDR3 is 15 amino acids long. Germline V lookup: CDR1 DFQATT, CDR2 SNEGSKA (reference sequence). V shed 0 bases and J 4 bases; nucleotides not matched to a gene: 5. Here the CDR3 reads CSARETSGGPYEQYF. The CDR3 nucleotides read TGCAGTGCTAGAGAAACTAGCGGGGGTCCGTACGAGCAGTACTTC.

This chain links TRBV7-9 with TRBJ2-1, with 8 positions matching TRBD2. Per the germline V gene, CDR1 is SEHNR and CDR2 is FQNEAQ (reference sequence). J lost 2 bases, V lost 4 bases, and 7 bases had no gene match. This CDR3 is 16 amino acids long. CDR3 nucleotides: TGTGCCAGCAGCTCCCCCGGGGGGGTAGCCTACAATGAGCAGTTCTTC. Protein product: CASSSPGGVAYNEQFF.